This T cell receptor (beta chain) originates from a study of early T cells in non-severe SARS-CoV-2 infection. Attachment of unique molecular identifiers was made to individual cDNA molecules. TCRdb ran MiXCR on the 5' RACE reads and lists one entry per CDR3 protein. This sample carries approximately 62,000 distinct CDR3 sequences, roughly an eighth of them seen once, and the ten largest clones take 4% to 4.5%. The V end lost 3 bases, the J end lost 7 bases, and 10 bases lay between the germline ends. This CDR3 region has 14 residues. Germline assignment: CDR1 SNHLY and CDR2 FYNNEI. This clonotype was seen at least ten times.

Input material: whole blood. This TCR came from an adult who was a healthcare worker with PCR-confirmed SARS-CoV-2 infection or an uninfected control (not recorded which). The chain is built from TRBV2 and TRBJ1-6; a possible D gene is TRBD1 (5 bases). The CDR3 here is CASSEGGRNSPLHF. Here the CDR3 DNA reads TGTGCCAGCAGTGAGGGGGGTAGGAATTCACCCCTCCACTTT.